The sequence of this T cell receptor beta chain was determined in a study of T cells in narcolepsy. Repertoires were generated with immunoSEQ multiplex PCR, while TCRdb's copy carries only in-frame clones and drops some. The sample consists of tens of thousands of clones, roughly nine tenths of them appearing once. Sequencing was carried out using CD45RA- memory CD4+ T cells from PBMCs. The receptor was isolated from a human donor with narcolepsy.

The CDR3 region is CASARGDYEQYF. The CDR3 DNA reads as TGTGCCAGCGCGCGGGGGGACTACGAGCAGTACTTC. This chain links TRBV11-3 with TRBJ2-7, with 8 nucleotides matching TRBD2. Germline CDR1 SGHNT, CDR2 YENEEA. V dropped 8 bases and J dropped 3; count of bases not matched to a gene: 3. The CDR3 is 12 residues long.